Detailed here is one T cell receptor (beta chain). These data belong to a study of blood T cell repertoires in COVID-19. The overall study: Sites in the United States, Italy and Spain provided acute and convalescent COVID-19 samples.

Methods used by the authors: Estimated nucleated cell counts came from reference gene primer amplification. Libraries were prepared by immunoSEQ multiplex PCR; TCRdb keeps only in-frame clonotypes and omits some of them. V, J and clone size are taken as reported in that table, and D and trimming were inferred from the DNA itself. Found here are 100,000 to 150,000 clones, around 80% of them singletons; the top ten hold about 40%. This clonotype was sampled from a man between 40 and 49 years old with active or convalescent COVID-19. The sequenced sample was peripheral blood.

Written as DNA, the CDR3 is TGTGCCAGCAGATTGGAGACTGAAGCTTTCTTT. This gives the protein CASRLETEAFF. This chain connects TRBV28 to TRBJ1-1; D unclear. The V and J ends lost 6 bases and 5 bases respectively, with 7 bases between them. The CDR3 covers 11 residues. The germline gives CDR1 MDHEN, CDR2 SYDVKM.